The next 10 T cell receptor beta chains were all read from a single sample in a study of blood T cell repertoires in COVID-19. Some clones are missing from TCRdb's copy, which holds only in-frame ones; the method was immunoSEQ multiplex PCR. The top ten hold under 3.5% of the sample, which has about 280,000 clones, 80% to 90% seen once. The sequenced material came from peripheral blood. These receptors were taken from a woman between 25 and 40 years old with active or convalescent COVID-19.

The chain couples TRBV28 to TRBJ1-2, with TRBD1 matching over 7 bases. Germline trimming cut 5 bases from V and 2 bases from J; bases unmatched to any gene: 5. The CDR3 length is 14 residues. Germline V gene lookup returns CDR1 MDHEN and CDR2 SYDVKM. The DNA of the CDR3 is TGTGCCAGCAGTCTTGGGACAGTGAACTATGGCTACACCTTC. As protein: CASSLGTVNYGYTF.

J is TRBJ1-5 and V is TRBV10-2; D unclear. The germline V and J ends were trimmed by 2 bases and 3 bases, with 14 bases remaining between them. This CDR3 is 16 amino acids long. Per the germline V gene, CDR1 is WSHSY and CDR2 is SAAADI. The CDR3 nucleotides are TGCGCCAGCAGTGAGAATCAAGGAGTCTTCAATCAGCCCCAGCATTTT. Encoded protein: CASSENQGVFNQPQHF.

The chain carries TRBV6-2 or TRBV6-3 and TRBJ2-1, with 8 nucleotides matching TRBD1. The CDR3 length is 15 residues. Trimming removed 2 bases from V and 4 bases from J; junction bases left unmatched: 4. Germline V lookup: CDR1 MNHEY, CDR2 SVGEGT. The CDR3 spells CASSYPGTGYNEQFF. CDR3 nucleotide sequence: TGTGCCAGCAGTTACCCTGGGACAGGATACAATGAGCAGTTCTTC.

In DNA form, the CDR3 reads TGTGCCAGCAGCCCCGGACAGCGTAATTCACCCCTCCACTTT. Translated, it gives CASSPGQRNSPLHF. The chain recombines TRBV6-2 or TRBV6-3 with TRBJ1-6; possibly TRBD1 for D (6 bases). The CDR3 length is 14 residues. Looked up from germline, CDR1 is MNHEY and CDR2 is SVGEGT. The V gene lost 6 bases and the J gene lost 6 bases, with 12 bases spanning the gap.

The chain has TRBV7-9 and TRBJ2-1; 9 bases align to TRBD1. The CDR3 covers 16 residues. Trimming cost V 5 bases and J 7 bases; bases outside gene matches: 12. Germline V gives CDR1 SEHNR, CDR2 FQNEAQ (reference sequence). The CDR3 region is CASSPRGQGSWNEQFF. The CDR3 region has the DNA TGTGCCAGCAGCCCCCGGGGACAGGGTAGTTGGAATGAGCAGTTCTTC.

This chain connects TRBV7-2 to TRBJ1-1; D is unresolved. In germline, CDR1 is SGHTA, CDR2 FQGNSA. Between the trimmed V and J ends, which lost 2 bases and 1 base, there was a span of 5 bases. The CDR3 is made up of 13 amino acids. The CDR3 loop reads CASSLYTNTEAFF. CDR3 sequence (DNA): TGTGCCAGCAGCTTATACACGAACACTGAAGCTTTCTTT.

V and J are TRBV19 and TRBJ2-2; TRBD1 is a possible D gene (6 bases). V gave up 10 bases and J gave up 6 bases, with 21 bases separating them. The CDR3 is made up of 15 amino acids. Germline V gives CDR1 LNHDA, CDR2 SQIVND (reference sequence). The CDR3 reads CATMRWQGKSGELFF. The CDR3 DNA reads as TGTGCCACCATGAGGTGGCAGGGGAAATCCGGGGAGCTGTTTTTT.

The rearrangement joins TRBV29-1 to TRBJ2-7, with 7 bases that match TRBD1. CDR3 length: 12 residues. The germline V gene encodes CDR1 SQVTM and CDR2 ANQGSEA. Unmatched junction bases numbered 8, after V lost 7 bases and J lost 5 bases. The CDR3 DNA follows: TGCAGCGCCCTTCCCGGGACAGACGAGCAGTACTTC. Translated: CSALPGTDEQYF.

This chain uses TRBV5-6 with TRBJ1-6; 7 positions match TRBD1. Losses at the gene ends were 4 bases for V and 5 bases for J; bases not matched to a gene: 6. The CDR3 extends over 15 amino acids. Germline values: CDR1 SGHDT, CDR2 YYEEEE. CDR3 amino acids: CASSLRTGNNSPLHF. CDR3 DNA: TGTGCCAGCAGCCTACGGACAGGAAATAATTCACCCCTCCACTTT.

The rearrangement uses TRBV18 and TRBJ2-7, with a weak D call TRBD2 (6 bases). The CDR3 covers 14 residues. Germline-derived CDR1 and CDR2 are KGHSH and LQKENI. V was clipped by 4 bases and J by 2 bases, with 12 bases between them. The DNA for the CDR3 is TGTGCCAGCTCACAAGAGACGGGAGCCTACGAGCAGTACTTC. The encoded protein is CASSQETGAYEQYF.